This T cell receptor beta chain emerged from a study of shared clonotypes between healthy human individuals. Study outcomes and limitations: Sampling included only blood; tissue repertoires likely differ.

Sequencing was performed with immunoSEQ multiplex PCR; in TCRdb, only in-frame clones are kept and a portion is missing. In the table there are roughly 660,000 clones, about 92% of which are singletons. CD8 memory merged CD45RO+ with CCR7-negative CD45RA+ TemRA cells. Points on this clone: No antigen is known for it.

The CDR3 contains 13 residues. V lost 1 base and J lost 6, with 7 bases in between. In germline, CDR1 is PRHDT, CDR2 FYEKMQ (reference sequence). The sample taken for sequencing was memory CD8+ T cells from PBMCs. Subset meaning: CD45RO+ cells pooled with CCR7-negative TemRA cells. The source of this sequence is a man aged 18 to 30 in good health. Some clones in this sample may be carry-over from other donors' samples. The V call is TRBV13, the J call TRBJ2-1; D is undetermined. DNA for the CDR3: TGTGCCAGCAGCTTAGTGCTGGCCAATGAGCAGTTCTTC. It translates to CASSLVLANEQFF. Combining the CDR3 with reference TRBV13 and TRBJ2-1 gives the whole variable domain AAGVIQSPRHLIKEKRETATLKCYPIPRHDTVYWYQQGPGQDPQFLISFYEKMQSDKGSIPDRFSAQQFSDYHSELNMSSLELGDSALYFCASSLVLANEQFFGPGTRLTVL.